The following is a TCR beta chain sequence with its context. Its antigen target is currently unknown. No base quality values were provided; no much bigger clone lies one nucleotide off. This sample stems from a study of shared clonotypes between healthy human individuals (dated by TCRdb to 2018 to 2020). For the study in its entirety: A few men and a couple of women, aged 18 to 49 years, made up the cohort. For each donor, CD4 naive and CD4 memory were each given three plates, CD8 naive was given two plates, and CD8 memory was given one plate. The study deeply sequenced blood TCR repertoires of roughly five healthy adults to estimate repertoire size and the extent of clonotype sharing between individuals. To increase sequencing depth and limit assay-specific biases, TCR repertoire library preparation and sequencing were carried out by different laboratories using diverse techniques. Leukapheresis yielded between about 0.85 and 10 billion PBMCs per donor. General findings and caveats noted by the study authors: Sampling was restricted to blood, and TCR repertoires in tissues likely differ from the TCR repertoires found in blood. Because the study included a small number of donors, the genetic and exposure-history diversity represented was limited. Approximately 4.8% of naive CD4, 3.5% of naive CD8, roughly 2.4% of memory CD4, and about 0.4% of memory CD8 clonotypes were shared across a few donors. Pairwise subsampling indicated that sequencing depth was expected to affect the degree of clonotype sharing among donors. Compared with non-shared clonotypes, the clonotypes found in all four sorted-subset donors had higher generation probabilities. Estimated clonotype richness was generally larger for naive than for memory subsets. Rarefaction of sorted-subset datasets indicated incomplete sequencing despite the large sequencing depth.

The germline V gene gives CDR1 as SGHTA and CDR2 as FQGNSA. At the junction V is shortened by 8 bases and J by 2 bases, with 8 bases in between. The CDR3 runs 12 residues from the cysteine to the phenylalanine. Left in the record is the CDR3 DNA by itself, 36 bases read in frame from the first base. Healthy HIV-negative adults with no recently reported acute infections or vaccinations were included as donors. Every donor was a Caucasian adult living in Nashville, Tennessee, USA. CD4+ T cells were enriched by magnetic negative selection; naive cells were then positively selected on CD45RA, and the negative fraction formed the memory subset. Blood was obtained by leukapheresis, after which PBMCs were separated by Ficoll-Histopaque density gradient centrifugation and cryopreserved in liquid nitrogen vapor phase. Analytical flow cytometry was used to check the purity and quantity of every magnetically sorted T cell population. From each sorted fraction, genomic DNA was isolated and quantified by UV absorbance on a Nanodrop 2000c.

Using the deep immunoSEQ assay, multiplex PCR amplified TCR CDR3 regions from genomic DNA. Genomic DNA extracted from each cell subset was distributed evenly over all wells of several immunoSEQ 96-well plates, and each plate served as one replicate. For sorted subsets, around 200 ng genomic DNA, equal to tens of thousands of T cell genomes, was loaded into each replicate PCR. Purified libraries were measured with a Qubit 3.0 fluorometer, size-checked on a Bioanalyzer 2100, and measured again with the KAPA Library Quantification kit. Each immunoSEQ 96-well plate was sequenced on its own single-read 150-cycle Illumina NextSeq 550 flow cell. Processing in the source paper ran as follows. Because the immunoSEQ output included only junctional sequences and no quality scores, the filtering could not be the same as the filtering used for full-length reads. Sequences were annotated with PyIR, a Python wrapper for IgBLAST v1.9, using IMGT germline references to assign V/J genes and CDR3. Reads were filtered out if the reads had weak V/J assignments (E-value above 1e-6), no CDR3, stop codons, out-of-frame junctions, or ambiguous translated residues. V3J clonotypes were defined as sequences sharing the same inferred V gene, J gene, and CDR3 amino acid sequence. Percentage overlap between repertoires was calculated by dividing the number of shared unique clonotypes by the size of the smaller repertoire. Repertoire richness was assessed with RTK rarefaction, the Chao1 estimator, and Recon v2.1 estimates of unobserved clonotypes. Generation probabilities were computed with OLGA for all TCRbeta clonotypes obtained by the gDNA method from a handful of donors. TCRdb mirrors the immuneACCESS table, restricted to in-frame sequences. Some clones are absent from its copies; in checked studies, under half trace to an unresolved V gene, and the reason for the others is unknown. That table furnishes V, J and clone size, whereas the DNA furnished D and trimming. Across this sample there are 2 million to 2.5 million clones, with about 95% seen only once. 0.13% of the sample is in the top ten clones.

This chain is built from TRBV7-2 and TRBJ2-3, and TRBD2 may be the D gene, going by 5 matching bases. Sequencing was carried out using naive CD4+ T cells sorted from blood. The cell subset or site label, read with the paper, signifies: CD45RA+ positively selected. This sequence originates from a man younger than 35 in good health. The CDR3 here reads CASRRDTDTQYF. The nucleotide sequence is given as TGTGCCAGCCGCCGGGACACAGATACGCAGTATTTT.